The entry that follows covers one TCR beta chain sequence. The data were taken from a study of CD8+ T cells in alopecia areata. The CDR3 is 16 residues long. Trimming cost V 1 base and J 5 bases, with 17 bases left between them. Germline CDR1 and CDR2: SGHTA and FQGNSA. Specified treatment: oral pan-JAK inhibitor, 5-10 mg twice daily. Sequencing used cDNA as its template, made by extracting RNA and reverse transcribing it. Repertoires were generated with immunoSEQ multiplex PCR, while TCRdb's copy carries only in-frame clones and drops some. The sample holds 90,000 to 150,000 clones, about 54% seen once.

Sequences were derived from CD8+ T cells sorted from blood, sampled at week 4, from a patient treated with tofacitinib. This TCR came from a human donor with alopecia areata. V usage is TRBV7-2 and J usage is TRBJ2-5, with TRBD2 as a possible D gene (7 bases). The chain's CDR3 is CASSLVFGGPGETQYF. The DNA of the CDR3 is TGTGCCAGCAGCTTAGTGTTCGGGGGGCCTGGGGAGACCCAGTACTTC.